Listed below are T cell receptor beta chains from one sample, sequenced in a study of blood T cells in healthy people across ages. TCRdb itself ran the 5' RACE reads through MiXCR, one entry per CDR3 protein. The sample lists roughly 730,000 distinct CDR3 sequences, 56% occurring once. The sample taken for sequencing was blood. The receptors come from a man aged 40-50 years in good health. Both conserved end residues are part of each CDR3. The D gene is left open where the match is weak. For some rows the clone size is stated as once, few or many, or as a class when expanded; others skip it.

TRBV7-9,many,TRBJ2-3,TRBD2,CASRPLGLAGITDTQYF,TGTGCCAGCAGACCCCTTGGACTAGCGGGGATTACAGATACGCAGTATTTT
TRBV25-1,.,TRBJ2-1,.,CASSDHSYNEQFF,TGTGCCAGCAGTGACCATTCCTACAATGAGCAGTTCTTC
TRBV5-1,few,TRBJ2-3,.,CATGAGRTTHSTDTQYF,TGCGCCACCGGGGCAGGACGGACGACCCACAGCACAGATACGCAGTATTTT
TRBV7-8,.,TRBJ1-4,.,CASSRGASGEFYEKLFF,TGTGCCAGCAGTCGCGGAGCTTCAGGGGAGTTTTATGAAAAACTGTTTTTT
TRBV4-3,.,TRBJ1-5,.,CASSQDRSANQPQHF,TGCGCCAGCAGCCAAGATAGGTCAGCCAATCAGCCCCAGCATTTT
TRBV5-4,.,TRBJ1-2,.,CASSLEQYYGYTF,TGTGCCAGCAGCTTGGAACAGTACTATGGCTACACCTTC
TRBV4-3,.,TRBJ2-5,TRBD1,CASSQADRGVNEQYF,TGCGCCAGCAGCCAAGCGGACAGGGGGGTCAATGAGCAGTACTTC
TRBV28,.,TRBJ1-5,.,CASTYADQPQHF,TGTGCCAGCACGTATGCGGATCAGCCCCAGCATTTT
TRBV3-1,.,TRBJ1-2,.,CASSQGPVYGYTF,TGTGCCAGCAGCCAAGGACCCGTTTATGGCTACACCTTC
TRBV7-8,.,TRBJ1-2,.,CASSLAGSAILSGYTF,TGTGCCAGCAGCTTAGCGGGGTCTGCCATTCTAAGTGGCTACACCTTC
TRBV10-3,.,TRBJ1-6,.,CAISDFFKGSSYNSPLHF,TGTGCCATCAGTGACTTCTTTAAAGGGAGCTCCTATAATTCACCCCTCCACTTT
TRBV27,.,TRBJ2-3,.,CASSPNQILDTQYF,TGTGCCAGCAGTCCTAACCAGATTTTAGATACGCAGTATTTT
TRBV18,.,TRBJ2-3,TRBD2,CASSPDLAGLTSTDTQYF,TGTGCCAGCTCACCGGACCTAGCGGGATTAACTAGCACAGATACGCAGTATTTT
TRBV12-3/TRBV12-4,.,TRBJ2-1,TRBD2,CASSLRWATGLADNEQFF,TGTGCCAGCAGTCTCCGTTGGGCGACGGGGCTAGCGGACAATGAGCAGTTCTTC
TRBV2,.,TRBJ1-6,.,CASSGQNFNSPLHF,TGTGCCAGCAGTGGACAGAATTTTAATTCACCCCTCCACTTT
TRBV12-3/TRBV12-4,.,TRBJ2-7,.,CASSRGLSGSYNEQYF,TGTGCCAGCAGTAGAGGGCTTAGCGGCTCCTACAATGAGCAGTACTTC
TRBV28,.,TRBJ2-7,TRBD1,CASSLLDRVSSYEQYF,TGTGCCAGCAGTTTATTAGACAGGGTAAGCTCCTACGAGCAGTACTTC
TRBV28,.,TRBJ2-3,TRBD1,CASSSSMTGGWDTQYF,TGTGCCAGCAGCTCATCAATGACAGGGGGCTGGGATACGCAGTATTTT
TRBV7-2,.,TRBJ2-3,TRBD2,CASSLFPEGGSKSQYF,TGTGCCAGCAGCTTATTCCCCGAGGGCGGGAGTAAGTCGCAGTATTTT
TRBV20-1,.,TRBJ2-5,.,CSASKGVRETQYF,TGCAGTGCTAGTAAGGGTGTGCGGGAGACCCAGTACTTC
TRBV6-2/TRBV6-3,.,TRBJ2-1,TRBD2,CASSYLAGPYNEQFF,TGTGCCAGCAGTTACCTAGCGGGGCCGTACAATGAGCAGTTCTTC
TRBV4-3,.,TRBJ2-3,TRBD2,CASSRKGLAGVHIASTDTQYF,TGCGCCAGCAGCCGCAAGGGGCTAGCGGGGGTTCACATAGCCAGCACAGATACGCAGTATTTT
TRBV5-1,.,TRBJ1-4,.,CASKTQPSATNEKLFF,TGCGCCAGCAAAACACAGCCCTCTGCAACTAATGAAAAACTGTTTTTT
TRBV5-1,many,TRBJ2-1,.,CASSLDSYNEQFF,TGCGCCAGCAGCTTGGACTCCTACAATGAGCAGTTCTTC
TRBV2,.,TRBJ2-3,.,CASSERNRASSTDTQYF,TGTGCCAGCAGTGAAAGGAACAGGGCCTCTAGCACAGATACGCAGTATTTT
TRBV20-1,.,TRBJ2-5,TRBD2,CSASLEGLAEIQETQYF,TGCAGTGCTAGTCTAGAGGGACTAGCGGAAATCCAAGAGACCCAGTACTTC
TRBV28,once,TRBJ1-5,.,CAGKRGGLRVQPQHF,TGTGCTGGAAAACGGGGGGGCTTGCGTGTTCAGCCCCAGCATTTT
TRBV18,once,TRBJ2-1,.,CASSDNPGQQPGKFF,TGTGCCAGCTCCGACAACCCGGGACAACAACCTGGGAAGTTCTTC
TRBV7-2,few,TRBJ2-1,.,CASSFFSGDYNEQFF,TGTGCCAGCAGCTTCTTTAGTGGGGATTACAATGAGCAGTTCTTC
TRBV6-1,.,TRBJ2-3,TRBD2,CASSIGTSGAEGTDTQYF,TGTGCCAGCAGCATCGGGACTAGCGGGGCCGAAGGCACAGATACGCAGTATTTT
TRBV18,.,TRBJ2-7,.,CASSPLLHNTYEQYF,TGTGCCAGCTCACCACTTTTACATAACACCTACGAGCAGTACTTC
TRBV5-6,.,TRBJ2-3,TRBD1,CASSPTGSSTDTQYF,TGTGCCAGCAGCCCGACAGGGTCTAGCACAGATACGCAGTATTTT
TRBV20-1,.,TRBJ2-1,TRBD2,CSPRTSVGNEQFF,TGCTCTCCCCGGACTAGCGTAGGGAATGAGCAGTTCTTC
TRBV5-1,.,TRBJ2-7,TRBD2,CASGPSGRLEYEQYF,TGCGCCAGCGGTCCTAGCGGGAGGCTGGAGTACGAGCAGTACTTC
TRBV5-1,.,TRBJ2-5,TRBD1,CASSWGQRASQETQYF,TGCGCCAGCAGCTGGGGACAGAGGGCGTCCCAAGAGACCCAGTACTTC
TRBV27,.,TRBJ1-4,.,CASSHGRATNEKLFF,TGTGCCAGCAGTCACGGACGGGCAACTAATGAAAAACTGTTTTTT
TRBV5-4,.,TRBJ1-2,TRBD1,CASTSSGTGGYYGYTF,TGTGCCAGCACCTCCAGCGGGACAGGAGGCTACTATGGCTACACCTTC
TRBV2,many,TRBJ2-7,.,CASSVEGYEQYF,TGTGCCAGCAGCGTAGAAGGATACGAGCAGTACTTC
TRBV15,.,TRBJ2-3,.,CATRIPGASDTQYF,TGTGCCACCCGAATACCAGGGGCATCAGATACGCAGTATTTT
TRBV4-3,few,TRBJ2-2,TRBD2,CASSQDLAGNTGELFF,TGCGCCAGCAGCCAAGATCTAGCGGGGAACACCGGGGAGCTGTTTTTT
TRBV9,.,TRBJ2-7,.,CASSVGSSWALNEQYF,TGTGCCAGCAGCGTAGGGAGTAGCTGGGCGCTAAACGAGCAGTACTTC
TRBV20-1,.,TRBJ2-7,.,CSAKVPPSYEQYF,TGCAGTGCTAAGGTCCCACCTTCCTACGAGCAGTACTTC
TRBV20-1,.,TRBJ2-5,.,CSATARGGDQETQYF,TGCAGTGCTACCGCAAGGGGAGGAGACCAAGAGACCCAGTACTTC
TRBV27,.,TRBJ1-2,.,CASSLAPPTGLNYGYTF,TGTGCCAGCAGCTTAGCCCCACCTACAGGGTTAAACTATGGCTACACCTTC
TRBV20-1,.,TRBJ1-2,.,CSAPPRGYGYTF,TGCAGTGCCCCGCCGAGGGGCTATGGCTACACCTTC
TRBV4-3,.,TRBJ2-7,.,CASSQDVDGFGGTQYF,TGCGCCAGCAGCCAAGACGTAGATGGGTTCGGGGGTACCCAGTACTTC
TRBV5-1,.,TRBJ1-1,TRBD1,CASSLAGVGQGAVSPEAFF,TGCGCCAGCAGCTTGGCCGGTGTGGGACAGGGGGCGGTGAGCCCTGAAGCTTTCTTT
TRBV7-6,once,TRBJ2-3,.,CASSPYLMVGTDTQYF,TGTGCCAGCAGCCCATACTTAATGGTGGGCACAGATACGCAGTATTTT
TRBV7-9,.,TRBJ2-4,TRBD2,CASSSGLAVIAKNIQYF,TGTGCCAGCAGCTCGGGACTAGCGGTTATAGCCAAAAACATTCAGTACTTC